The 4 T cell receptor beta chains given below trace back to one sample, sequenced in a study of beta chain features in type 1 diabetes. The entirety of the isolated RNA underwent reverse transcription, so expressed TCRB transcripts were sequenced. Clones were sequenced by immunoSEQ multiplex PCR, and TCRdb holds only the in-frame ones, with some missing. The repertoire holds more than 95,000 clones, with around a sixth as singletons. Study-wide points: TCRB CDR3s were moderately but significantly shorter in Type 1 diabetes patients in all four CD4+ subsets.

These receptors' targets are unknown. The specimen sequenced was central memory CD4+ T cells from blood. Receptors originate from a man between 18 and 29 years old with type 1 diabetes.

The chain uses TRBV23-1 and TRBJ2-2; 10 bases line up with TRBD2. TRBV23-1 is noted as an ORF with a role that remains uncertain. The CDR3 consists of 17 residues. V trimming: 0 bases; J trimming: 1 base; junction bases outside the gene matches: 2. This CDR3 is CASSQSLAGVNTGELFF. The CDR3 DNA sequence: TGCGCCAGCAGTCAATCGCTAGCGGGAGTGAACACCGGGGAGCTGTTTTTT.

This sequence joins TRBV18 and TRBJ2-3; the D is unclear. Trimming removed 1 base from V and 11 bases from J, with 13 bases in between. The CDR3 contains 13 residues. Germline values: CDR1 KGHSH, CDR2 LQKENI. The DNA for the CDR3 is TGTGCCAGCTCACCACTCGGAGTGAGTATGCAGTATTTT. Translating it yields CASSPLGVSMQYF.

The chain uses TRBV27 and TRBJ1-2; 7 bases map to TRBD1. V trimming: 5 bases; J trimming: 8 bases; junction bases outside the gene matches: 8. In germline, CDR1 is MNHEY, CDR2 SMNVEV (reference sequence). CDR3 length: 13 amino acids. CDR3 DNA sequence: TGTGCCAGCAGTCGACAGGGAAGAAACGGCTACACCTTC. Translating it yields CASSRQGRNGYTF.

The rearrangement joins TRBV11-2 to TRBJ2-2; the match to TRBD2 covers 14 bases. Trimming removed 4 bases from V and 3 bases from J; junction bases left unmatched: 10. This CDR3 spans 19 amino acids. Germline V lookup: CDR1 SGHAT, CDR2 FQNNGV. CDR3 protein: CASSSPGTSGGTDTGELFF. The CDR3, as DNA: TGTGCCAGCAGCTCCCCCGGGACTAGCGGGGGAACCGACACCGGGGAGCTGTTTTTT.